Following are 21 T cell receptor beta chains from one sample sequenced in a study of T cell responses to AZD1222 COVID-19 vaccine. Repertoires were generated with immunoSEQ multiplex PCR, while TCRdb's copy carries only in-frame clones and drops some. Found here are approximately 150,000 clones, roughly 93% of them singletons; the top ten hold about 1.9%. The sequences come from peripheral blood, collected 28 days after the second AZD1222 dose. Source of these receptors: an adult who received the AZD1222 COVID-19 vaccine.

In DNA, the CDR3 is TGTGCCAGCAGCCCCCTGCTATTGGGTGGCGAGACCCAGTACTTC. It specifies CASSPLLLGGETQYF. The chain carries TRBV11-2 and TRBJ2-5; D gene ambiguous. CDR3 length: 15 residues. V was pared by 5 bases and J by 5 bases, with 18 bases between. The V gene's germline CDR1 is SGHAT and CDR2 FQNNGV.

This chain joins TRBV3-1 (or the pseudogene TRBV3-2) and TRBJ2-5; TRBD2 agrees at 9 bases. The CDR3 has 15 amino acids. V was pared by 2 bases and J by 3 bases, with 4 bases of the junction left unmatched. Per germline, CDR1 LGHDT and CDR2 YNNKEL (reference sequence). The CDR3 coding sequence is TGTGCCAGCAGCCAATATATAGCGGGGGAAGAGACCCAGTACTTC. This codes for CASSQYIAGEETQYF.

This clone was seen a handful of times. The V gene is TRBV30, the J gene TRBJ1-1, with 8 bases fitting TRBD1. CDR1 and CDR2 (germline): GTSNPN, SVGIG (reference sequence). V lost 8 bases and J lost 4; bases outside the gene matches: 9. This CDR3 comprises 13 residues. The CDR3 is CARQQGGVTEAFF. CDR3 nucleotide sequence: TGTGCCCGCCAACAGGGGGGAGTCACTGAAGCTTTCTTT.

This chain uses TRBV19 with TRBJ1-6; a possible D gene is TRBD1 (5 bases). The V gene's germline CDR1 is LNHDA and CDR2 SQIVND (reference sequence). The CDR3 length is 16 residues. Trimming removed 1 base at V and 9 bases at J, with 16 bases between. In DNA, the CDR3 is TGTGCCAGTAGTATAGGTGGGGAGGGGACGTCTTCACCCCTCCACTTT. This gives the protein CASSIGGEGTSSPLHF. Drawing the rest from reference TRBV19 and TRBJ1-6, the complete variable domain is DGGITQSPKYLFRKEGQNVTLSCEQNLNHDAMYWYRQDPGQGLRLIYYSQIVNDFQKGDIAEGYSVSREKKESFPLTVTSAQKNPTAFYLCASSIGGEGTSSPLHFGNGTRLTVT.

Here the CDR3 DNA reads TGTGCTAGTGGTTCCCCCAGCCGGACTAGCGGGAGTCTAGATGAGCAGTTCTTC. Translation: CASGSPSRTSGSLDEQFF. The rearrangement joins TRBV12-5 to TRBJ2-1; TRBD2 matches 13 bases. The CDR3 spans 18 residues. Germline V gene lookup returns CDR1 LGHNT and CDR2 FRNRAP. V shed 4 bases, J shed 8 bases, and the junction held 14 bases outside the gene matches.

A note on this clone: Other DNA sequences of this sample code for an identical CDR3. This chain uses TRBV18 with TRBJ1-5; D is unclear. CDR3 length: 14 amino acids. Germline V gene sequence: CDR1 KGHSH, CDR2 LQKENI. V was clipped by 1 base and J by 0 bases, with 4 bases between them. The CDR3 loop is CASSPQGSNQPQHF. DNA of the CDR3: TGTGCCAGCTCACCACAGGGTAGCAATCAGCCCCAGCATTTT. Drawing the rest from reference TRBV18 and TRBJ1-5, the complete variable domain is NAGVMQNPRHLVRRRGQEARLRCSPMKGHSHVYWYRQLPEEGLKFMVYLQKENIIDESGMPKERFSAEFPKEGPSILRIQQVVRGDSAAYFCASSPQGSNQPQHFGDGTRLSIL.

The CDR3 DNA reads TGTGCCAGCAGTGAATGGGGTGGGGGTAATCAGCCCCAGCATTTT. Its protein is CASSEWGGGNQPQHF. The V and J genes are TRBV2 and TRBJ1-5; TRBD1 is a possible D gene (5 bases). The germline gives CDR1 SNHLY, CDR2 FYNNEI. The germline V and J ends were trimmed by 2 bases and 4 bases, with 12 bases remaining between them. This CDR3 is built from 15 residues.

CDR3 in amino acids: CASKRTDDYTF. DNA for the CDR3: TGTGCCAGCAAGAGGACGGATGACTACACCTTC. The chain employs TRBV2 and TRBJ1-2; D is undetermined. V gave up 7 bases and J gave up 10 bases, with 13 bases separating them. In germline, CDR1 is SNHLY, CDR2 FYNNEI. The CDR3 contains 11 residues.

CDR3 sequence reads: CAWNEGTVNTGELFF. The CDR3 nucleotides are TGTGCCTGGAACGAAGGGACGGTAAACACCGGGGAGCTGTTTTTT. The rearrangement links TRBV30 to TRBJ2-2; D may be TRBD1 or TRBD2 (5 bases each). CDR3 length equals 15 residues. With 4 bases removed from V and 2 bases from J, the gap between germline ends came to 14 bases. Germline lookup yields CDR1 GTSNPN and CDR2 SVGIG (reference sequence).

The chain carries TRBV3-1 (or the pseudogene TRBV3-2) and TRBJ1-3, with D uncertain. The CDR3 consists of 15 residues. Trimming took off 5 bases at V and 0 bases at J, with 11 bases between the two ends. Germline CDR1 and CDR2: LGHDT and YNNKEL (reference sequence). The chain's CDR3 is CASSAPGSSGNTIYF. The CDR3 DNA follows: TGTGCCAGCAGCGCCCCAGGCAGCTCTGGAAACACCATATATTTT.

The chain couples TRBV19 to TRBJ2-6; D is perhaps TRBD1 (5 bases). The germline CDR1 and CDR2 sequences are LNHDA and SQIVND (reference sequence). Between the trimmed V and J ends, which lost 7 bases and 0 bases, there was a span of 22 bases. The CDR3 covers 19 residues. CDR3 sequence (DNA): TGTGCCAGTACCCTCAGGGAAGAGACCACACTCTCTGGGGCCAACGTCCTGACTTTC. Its protein product is CASTLREETTLSGANVLTF. Supplemented by reference TRBV19 and TRBJ2-6, the full variable domain reads DGGITQSPKYLFRKEGQNVTLSCEQNLNHDAMYWYRQDPGQGLRLIYYSQIVNDFQKGDIAEGYSVSREKKESFPLTVTSAQKNPTAFYLCASTLREETTLSGANVLTFGAGSRLTVL.

The table lists this clone with a count of one. The chain employs TRBV6-5 and TRBJ2-6; D remains ambiguous. V lost 4 bases and J lost 4, with 14 bases in between. The CDR3 loop spans 16 amino acids. The germline CDR1 and CDR2 sequences are MNHEY and SVGAGI. The CDR3 DNA is TGTGCCAGCAGTTGGCGCCTGGGGTGGGGGGCCAACGTCCTGACTTTC. This encodes CASSWRLGWGANVLTF.

V and J are TRBV2 and TRBJ1-1; unclear D gene. The V end was cut by 5 bases, the J end by 1 base, with 8 bases between. The CDR3 has 13 residues. Germline V gene data show CDR1 as SNHLY and CDR2 as FYNNEI. CDR3 loop: CASSLDWNTEAFF. CDR3 DNA sequence: TGTGCCAGCAGTTTGGACTGGAACACTGAAGCTTTCTTT.

V usage is TRBV6-5 and J usage is TRBJ1-5; TRBD1 might be the D (5 bases). Germline lookup yields CDR1 MNHEY and CDR2 SVGAGI. Trimming left V 4 bases short and J 4 bases short, with 14 bases between. The CDR3 has 15 residues. As DNA, the CDR3 is TGTGCCAGCAGTTTCTCCGGGACCGTTAATCAGCCCCAGCATTTT. This codes for CASSFSGTVNQPQHF.

The chain carries TRBV19 and TRBJ1-5; D is perhaps TRBD1 (6 bases). This CDR3 comprises 17 residues. Trimming took off 3 bases at V and 2 bases at J, with 17 bases between the two ends. In germline, CDR1 is LNHDA, CDR2 SQIVND (reference sequence). CDR3 protein: CASSIRGLGSGNQPQHF. The CDR3 DNA reads TGTGCCAGTAGTATCAGGGGTTTGGGTTCCGGCAATCAGCCCCAGCATTTT. The complete variable domain, with remaining parts taken from reference TRBV19 and TRBJ1-5, reads DGGITQSPKYLFRKEGQNVTLSCEQNLNHDAMYWYRQDPGQGLRLIYYSQIVNDFQKGDIAEGYSVSREKKESFPLTVTSAQKNPTAFYLCASSIRGLGSGNQPQHFGDGTRLSIL.

This chain uses TRBV6-5 with TRBJ1-5, with a weak D call TRBD1 (5 bases). Germline V lookup: CDR1 MNHEY, CDR2 SVGAGI. Trimming shortened V by 5 bases and J by 7 bases, and 12 bases separated the two germline ends. The CDR3 extends over 13 amino acids. The CDR3 loop is CASSILQEQPQHF. The CDR3 DNA reads TGTGCCAGCAGTATCCTACAGGAGCAGCCCCAGCATTTT.

The genes are TRBV7-8 and TRBJ1-5; 10 positions agree with TRBD1. Germline loops: CDR1 SGHVS, CDR2 FQNEAQ. The CDR3 consists of 14 residues. The V and J ends lost 5 bases and 6 bases, in that order; junction bases with no gene match: 4. The CDR3 bases are TGTGCCAGCAGCCTCCGGGACAGGGGTCAGCCCCAGCATTTT. This translates into CASSLRDRGQPQHF.

The rearrangement links TRBV6-6 to TRBJ1-1; no firm D call. The CDR3 is 15 residues long. Germline-derived CDR1 and CDR2 are MNHNY and SVGAGI (reference sequence). The ends were cut back, 3 bases at V and 1 base at J, with 12 bases in the middle. The CDR3 reads CASSYEPGSNTEAFF. Written as DNA, the CDR3 is TGTGCCAGCAGTTATGAGCCGGGATCGAACACTGAAGCTTTCTTT.

The sample holds one count of this clone. The chain recombines TRBV6-5 with TRBJ2-5; 10 nucleotides line up with TRBD1. Germline V lookup: CDR1 MNHEY, CDR2 SVGAGI. CDR3 length: 13 residues. The V gene end was trimmed by 6 bases and the J gene end by 4 bases; junction bases not matched to a gene: 2. The DNA for the CDR3 is TGTGCCAGCAGAGACAGGGGGCGAGAGACCCAGTACTTC. Translation gives CASRDRGRETQYF.

The DNA of the CDR3 is TGTGCCAGCAGTTCTCCGACAGTTAGGACCGAAGCTTTCTTT. Translation: CASSSPTVRTEAFF. V usage is TRBV6-5 and J usage is TRBJ1-1; possible D gene TRBD1, 5 bases. With 4 bases removed from V and 8 bases from J, the gap between germline ends came to 17 bases. CDR1 is MNHEY and CDR2 is SVGAGI in the germline V gene. The length of the CDR3 is 14 residues.

The V gene is TRBV7-8, the J gene TRBJ2-3; unclear D gene. V was shortened by 3 bases and J by 4 bases, with 11 bases between the two germline ends. CDR3 length: 14 amino acids. Germline assignment: CDR1 SGHVS and CDR2 FQNEAQ. CDR3 loop: CASSLVSSPDTQYF. The CDR3 region has the DNA TGTGCCAGCAGCTTGGTGAGCAGTCCAGATACGCAGTATTTT.